This T cell receptor (beta chain) was sequenced during a study of cytomegalovirus exposure and HLA in healthy donors. Findings and limits, study-wide: TCR beta V- and J-gene trimming, according to a later analysis, was linked to a missense DCLRE1C variant. Later work found that TCR association rates differed between HLA loci; DRB1 had the most and HLA-C the fewest. About 87% or about 30% of the time was how often most TCR beta V segments were productive, according to an earlier analysis.

CDR1 and CDR2 from the germline V gene are MNHEY and SMNVEV (reference sequence). Trimming removed 8 bases from V and 3 bases from J, with 14 bases in between. This CDR3 has 13 amino acids. Comments on this clone: As yet, its antigen is unknown.

The study ran its PCR with 60 Vbeta and 13 Jbeta primers. Repertoires were generated with immunoSEQ multiplex PCR, while TCRdb's copy carries only in-frame clones and drops some. Of approximately 150,000 clones listed, approximately 81% are singletons. Among the donors, all were healthy bone marrow donors. This receptor was taken from a woman in her 30s in good health and CMV-seropositive. The rearrangement uses TRBV27 and TRBJ2-7; unclear D gene. Sequenced material: PBMCs. CDR3 in amino acids: CASGVFIGYEQYF. DNA of the CDR3: TGTGCCAGCGGAGTTTTTATTGGCTACGAGCAGTACTTC.